The present entry profiles one TCR beta chain with its context. Its specificity is unknown. These data are taken from a study of Ad26.COV2.S vaccination and SARS-CoV-2 variants. Study outcomes and limitations: It was vaccine recipients, not placebo recipients, who had the higher spike-specific TCR breadth. Post-vaccination spike-specific CD8+ and CD4+ T cell responses reportedly had substantial breadth. Similar non-spike TCR breadth was seen in vaccine and placebo recipients.

Sequencing was performed with immunoSEQ multiplex PCR; in TCRdb, only in-frame clones are kept and a portion is missing. The data hold a few hundred thousand clones, with around 87% observed a single time. The CDR3 sequence is 15 residues long. V was trimmed by 3 bases and J by 0 bases, leaving 12 bases between them. Germline assignment: CDR1 SGHTA and CDR2 FQGTGA. The treatment: some 20 received Ad26.COV2.S at low or high dose, single or two shots; 5 received placebo; per-sample allocation not given. It was on day 63 after the first vaccine or placebo injection that samples were taken. In Boston, an adult donor aged 18-55 years took part.

The specimen comprised peripheral blood, sampled in a trial of Ad26.COV2.S vaccine versus placebo. The sequence came from a person aged 18-60 years who received the Ad26.COV2.S COVID-19 vaccine or a placebo. V usage is TRBV7-3 and J usage is TRBJ2-7, with D tentatively TRBD2 (5 bases). The CDR3 loop is CASSFLPGSSYEQYF. The CDR3 region has the DNA TGTGCCAGCAGCTTTCTTCCGGGGAGCTCCTACGAGCAGTACTTC. The full variable domain, its missing parts supplied by reference TRBV7-3 and TRBJ2-7, is GAGVSQTPSNKVTEKGKYVELRCDPISGHTALYWYRQSLGQGPEFLIYFQGTGAADDSGLPNDRFFAVRPEGSVSTLKIQRTERGDSAVYLCASSFLPGSSYEQYFGPGTRLTVT.